The clone carrying this T cell receptor (beta chain) was seen a few times. The record originates from a study of blood T cell repertoires in COVID-19. Study in general: The origin of the acute and convalescent COVID-19 samples was the United States, Italy and Spain. Nucleic acid was either cDNA or gDNA, and it came from T cells, B-cell-depleted T cells, or PBMCs.

Original analysis: Amplification from reference gene primers served as the basis for estimated nucleated cell counts. Sequencing was performed with immunoSEQ multiplex PCR; in TCRdb, only in-frame clones are kept and a portion is missing. V and J calls and clone size are as listed in that table; D and trimming were resolved from the DNA. Seen here are 77,000 or so clones, around three quarters observed once, and the top ten hold around 27%. The CDR3 totals 13 residues. Germline trimming cut 5 bases from V and 4 bases from J; bases unmatched to any gene: 3. Germline loops: CDR1 PRHDT, CDR2 FYEKMQ (reference sequence).

Sequencing input: peripheral blood. This chain links TRBV13 with TRBJ2-3; 7 bases are a match to TRBD1. The sequence was collected from a woman of 80 years or more with active or convalescent COVID-19. This chain's CDR3 is CASSRGPADTQYF. CDR3 DNA: TGTGCCAGCAGCAGGGGGCCAGCAGATACGCAGTATTTT.